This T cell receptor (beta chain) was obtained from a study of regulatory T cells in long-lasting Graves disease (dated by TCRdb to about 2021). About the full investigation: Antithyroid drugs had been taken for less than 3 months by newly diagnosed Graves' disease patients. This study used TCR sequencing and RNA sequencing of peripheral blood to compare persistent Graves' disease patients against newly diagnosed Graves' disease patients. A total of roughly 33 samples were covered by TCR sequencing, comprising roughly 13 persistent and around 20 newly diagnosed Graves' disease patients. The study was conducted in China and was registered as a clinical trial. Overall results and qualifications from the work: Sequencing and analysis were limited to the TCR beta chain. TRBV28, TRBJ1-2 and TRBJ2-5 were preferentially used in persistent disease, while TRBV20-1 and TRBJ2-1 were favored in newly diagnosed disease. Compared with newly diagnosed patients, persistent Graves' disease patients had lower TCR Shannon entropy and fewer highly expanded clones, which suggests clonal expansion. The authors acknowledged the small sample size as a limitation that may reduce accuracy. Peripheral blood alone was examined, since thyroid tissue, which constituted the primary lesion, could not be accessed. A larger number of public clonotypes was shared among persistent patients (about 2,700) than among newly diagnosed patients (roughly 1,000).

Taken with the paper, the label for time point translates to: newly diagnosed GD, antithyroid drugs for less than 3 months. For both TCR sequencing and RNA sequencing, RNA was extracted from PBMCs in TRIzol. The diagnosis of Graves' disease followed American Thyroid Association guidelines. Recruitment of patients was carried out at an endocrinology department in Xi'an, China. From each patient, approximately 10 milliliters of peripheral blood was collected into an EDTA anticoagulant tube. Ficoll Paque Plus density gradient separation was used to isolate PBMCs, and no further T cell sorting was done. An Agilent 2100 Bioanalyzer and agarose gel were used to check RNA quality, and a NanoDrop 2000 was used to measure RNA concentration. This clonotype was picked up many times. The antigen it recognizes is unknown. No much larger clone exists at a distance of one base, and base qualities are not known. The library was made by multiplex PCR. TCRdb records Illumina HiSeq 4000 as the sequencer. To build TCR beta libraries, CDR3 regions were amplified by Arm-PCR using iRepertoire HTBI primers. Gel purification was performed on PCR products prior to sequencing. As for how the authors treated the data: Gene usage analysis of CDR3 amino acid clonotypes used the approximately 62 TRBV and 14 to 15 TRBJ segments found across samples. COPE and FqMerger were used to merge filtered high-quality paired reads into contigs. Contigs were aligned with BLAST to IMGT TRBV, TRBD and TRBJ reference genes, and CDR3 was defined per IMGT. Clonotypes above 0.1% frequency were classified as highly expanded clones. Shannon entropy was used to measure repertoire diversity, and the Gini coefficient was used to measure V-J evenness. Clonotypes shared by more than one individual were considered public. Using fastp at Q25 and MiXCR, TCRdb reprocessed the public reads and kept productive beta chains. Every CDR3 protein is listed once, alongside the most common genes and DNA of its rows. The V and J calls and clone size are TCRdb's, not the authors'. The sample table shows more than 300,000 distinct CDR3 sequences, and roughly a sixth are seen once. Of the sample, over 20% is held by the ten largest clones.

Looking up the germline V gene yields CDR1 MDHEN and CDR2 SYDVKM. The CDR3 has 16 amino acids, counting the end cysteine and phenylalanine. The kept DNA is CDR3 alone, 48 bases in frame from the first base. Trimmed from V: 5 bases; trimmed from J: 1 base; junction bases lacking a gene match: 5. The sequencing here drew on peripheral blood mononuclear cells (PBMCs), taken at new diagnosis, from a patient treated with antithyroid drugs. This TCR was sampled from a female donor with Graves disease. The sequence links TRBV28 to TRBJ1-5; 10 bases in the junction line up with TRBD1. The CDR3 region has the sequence CASSTWDRGSNQPQHF. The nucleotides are TGTGCCAGCAGTACGTGGGACAGGGGCAGCAATCAGCCCCAGCATTTT.